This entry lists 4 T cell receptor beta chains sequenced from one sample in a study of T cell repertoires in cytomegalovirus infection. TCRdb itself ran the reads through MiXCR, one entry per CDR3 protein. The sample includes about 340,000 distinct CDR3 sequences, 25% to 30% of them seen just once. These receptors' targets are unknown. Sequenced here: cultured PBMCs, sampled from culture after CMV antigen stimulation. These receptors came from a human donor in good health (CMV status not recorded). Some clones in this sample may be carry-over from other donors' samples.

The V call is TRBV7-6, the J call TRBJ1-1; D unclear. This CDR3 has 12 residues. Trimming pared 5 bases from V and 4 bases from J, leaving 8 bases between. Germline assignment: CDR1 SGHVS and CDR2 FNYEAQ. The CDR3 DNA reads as TGTGCCAGCAGCCCGCGCGTCACTGAAGCTTTCTTT. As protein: CASSPRVTEAFF.

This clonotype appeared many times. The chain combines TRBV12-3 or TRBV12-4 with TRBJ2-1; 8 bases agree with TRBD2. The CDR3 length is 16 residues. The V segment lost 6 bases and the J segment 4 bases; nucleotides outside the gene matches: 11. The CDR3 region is CASRGPGSGGYNEQFF. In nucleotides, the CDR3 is TGTGCCAGCAGAGGCCCAGGGAGCGGGGGATACAATGAGCAGTTCTTC.

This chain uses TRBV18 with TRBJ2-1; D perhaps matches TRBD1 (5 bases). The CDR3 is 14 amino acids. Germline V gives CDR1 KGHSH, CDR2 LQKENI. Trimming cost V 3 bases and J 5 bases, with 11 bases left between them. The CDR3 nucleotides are TGTGCCAGCTCACCGGACATTATCAACAATGAGCAGTTCTTC. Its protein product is CASSPDIINNEQFF.

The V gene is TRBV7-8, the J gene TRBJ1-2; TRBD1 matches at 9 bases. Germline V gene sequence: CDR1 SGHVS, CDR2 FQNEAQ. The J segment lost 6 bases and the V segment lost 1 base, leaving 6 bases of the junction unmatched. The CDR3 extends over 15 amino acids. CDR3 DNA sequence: TGTGCCAGCAGCTTAGATGGACAGGGGAGAAATGGCTACACCTTC. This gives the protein CASSLDGQGRNGYTF. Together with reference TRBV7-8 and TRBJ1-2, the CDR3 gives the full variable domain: GAGVSQSPRYKVAKRGQDVALRCDPISGHVSLFWYQQALGQGPEFLTYFQNEAQLDKSGLPSDRFFAERPEGSVSTLKIQRTQQEDSAVYLCASSLDGQGRNGYTFGSGTRLTVV.